The T cell receptor beta chain under discussion was sequenced for a study of graft-versus-host responses after intestinal transplantation (dated by TCRdb to the early 2020s). As for the study more broadly: The transplants that recipients got were multivisceral, liver-intestinal, or isolated intestinal. Every recipient was given anti-thymocyte globulin induction, then maintenance tacrolimus and steroids for 2 to 4 years. After intestinal transplantation, graft-versus-host and host-versus-graft alloreactive T cell clones in the graft, circulation and bone marrow were tracked using bulk TCR-beta CDR3 sequencing. Alloreactive clones were identified by sequencing pre-transplant mixed lymphocyte reaction products and comparing these products with unstimulated pre-transplant donor and recipient T cells. A cohort of more than 20 intestinal transplant recipients, including one retransplant, was enrolled, and 3 patients lacking pretransplant specimens were excluded. Donor T cell macrochimerism was defined as a peak of at least 4% donor T cells among recipient peripheral blood mononuclear cells. Rather than going through the commercial service, samples from three later patients were sequenced in-house on an Illumina MiSeq and processed with MiXCR.

Preparation of the library involved the immunoSEQ multiplex PCR assay. For most patients, genomic DNA was isolated using the Qiagen DNeasy Blood and Tissue Kit and was shipped frozen to Adaptive Biotechnologies for TCR sequencing. High-throughput TCR-beta CDR3 sequencing of genomic DNA from most patients was performed by Adaptive Biotechnologies. As for the original processing: Adaptive's ImmunoSEQ software was the source of the TCR sequencing data for 15 to 20 patients, while a few other patients were processed with MiXCR and VDJtools. To correct CD4 versus CD8 sorting errors, sequences present in both subsets at a frequency ratio below 5:1 were removed. Because the origin of CDR3 nucleotide sequences shared between donor and recipient could not be assigned, those sequences were removed. To count as alloreactive, a clone needed at least 2-fold expansion over unstimulated cells and a minimum CFSE-low frequency of 0.002% (template counts) or 0.001% (read counts). A clone was considered mappable if detected in the sequenced pre-transplant spleen, lymph node, or MLR CFSE-low populations of the donor or recipient. Cumulative frequency of alloreactive clones was calculated as a percentage of all sequences weighted by copy number. TCRdb's version of the immuneACCESS table is confined to in-frame rearrangements and falls short of the full clone set. An unresolved V gene accounts for under half of the shortfall where checked; the remainder is of unknown origin. The V and J calls and clone size are taken from that table; D and trimming were inferred from the DNA. Here the sample has 75,000 to 100,000 clones; 91% occur a single time. Of the sample, roughly 0.17% falls within the top ten clones.

Broad study findings and their caveats: The relatively low number and heterogeneity of intestinal transplant patients limited the conclusions. GvH clones were detected in recipient bone marrow, and some appeared earlier in ileal mucosa or blood, consistent with an intestinal mucosal origin. Peak levels of circulating GvH clones were associated with declines in HvG clones early after transplant. High GvH to HvG T cell clonal ratios were observed in the allografts of patients with donor T cell macrochimerism.

CDR1 and CDR2 are read off the germline V gene (reference sequence) as SEHNR and FQNEAQ. Counted from cysteine to phenylalanine, this CDR3 has 14 amino acids. Here the CDR3 DNA is all that survives: 42 bases in frame from base 1. Deletion took 2 bases off V and 3 bases off J, with a span of 11 bases between the germline ends. To note about this clone: Its recognized antigen is unknown. Base qualities are not at hand, and no much larger clone is one base apart.

Explained via the paper, the time point label denotes: cells obtained before transplantation from donor or recipient. CD3+CD4+ and CD3+CD8+ populations were FACS-sorted from unstimulated pre-transplant donor and recipient cells taken from spleen or lymph nodes. The chain is assembled from TRBV7-9 and TRBJ2-7; the D gene assignment is ambiguous. The sequence derives from a human donor who was the organ donor for an intestinal transplant. The sample consisted of unstimulated CD4+ T cells sorted from spleen or lymph node cells, taken before transplant. CDR3 protein: CASSLSLESYEQYF. The DNA sequence reads TGTGCCAGCAGCTTAAGCCTGGAGAGCTACGAGCAGTACTTC.